The 17 T cell receptor beta chains presented below share a single source sample, sequenced in a study of control samples from healthy donors and cancer patients. Assay used: immunoSEQ multiplex PCR; TCRdb lists only in-frame clones, some missing. The table shows around 180,000 clones, with under 95% occurring only once. Input material: blood. The source is a woman under 30 in good health.

The rearrangement links TRBV5-1 to TRBJ2-7; tentatively, D is TRBD2 (6 bases). Per the germline V gene, CDR1 is SGHRS and CDR2 is YFSETQ. V was clipped by 7 bases and J by 5 bases, with 25 bases between them. This CDR3 has 16 residues. The CDR3 spells CASGDLRRGADNEQYF. The CDR3 DNA sequence: TGCGCCAGCGGGGACCTCCGACGCGGGGCGGACAACGAGCAGTACTTC.

Of note for this clone: An end of the junction does not agree with germline; a read error may underlie this. CDR3 DNA: TGTGCTAGCAGCTTAAATTGGAGAGCGGAGACCCAGTACTTC. Translating gives CASSLNWRAETQYF. The V call is TRBV7-7, the J call TRBJ2-5; no firm D call. CDR1 and CDR2 from the germline V gene are SSHAT and FNYEAQ (reference sequence). The CDR3 has 14 amino acids.

CDR3 bases: TGTGCCAGCAGCTCCGGACTAATGGACGGAGACACTGAAGCTTTCTTT. It specifies CASSSGLMDGDTEAFF. This chain links TRBV5-6 with TRBJ1-1, with no clear D. Germline CDR1 is SGHDT and CDR2 is YYEEEE. V dropped 3 bases and J dropped 3 bases, with 18 bases sitting between them. The CDR3 is made up of 16 amino acids.

J is TRBJ1-1 and V is TRBV6-4, with no clear D. The CDR3 totals 13 residues. Germline CDR1 is MRHNA and CDR2 is SNTAGT. V lost 2 bases and J lost 2, with 6 bases in between. The CDR3 is CASSDRPNTEAFF. The CDR3 DNA follows: TGTGCCAGCAGTGACAGGCCTAACACTGAAGCTTTCTTT.

This chain links TRBV7-8 with TRBJ2-2; possibly TRBD1 for D (7 bases). V was pared by 2 bases and J by 4 bases, with 17 bases between. CDR3 size: 17 residues. Germline V gene data show CDR1 as SGHVS and CDR2 as FQNEAQ. The CDR3 DNA reads as TGTGCCAGCAGCTTAAAACTTAGACAGGGAGGCACCGGGGAGCTGTTTTTT. It specifies CASSLKLRQGGTGELFF.

The chain links TRBV11-2 to TRBJ1-1; D is uncertain. Deletions cut 4 bases from V and 7 bases from J, with 19 bases between. The CDR3 length is 15 residues. Germline V lookup: CDR1 SGHAT, CDR2 FQNNGV. This CDR3 is CASSSIRGRRIEAFF. CDR3 bases: TGTGCCAGCAGCTCCATACGGGGAAGACGAATTGAAGCTTTCTTT.

The rearrangement links TRBV9 to TRBJ1-3; no clear D gene. This CDR3 spans 15 amino acids. With 4 bases removed from V and 0 bases from J, the gap between germline ends came to 11 bases. Germline V gene data show CDR1 as SGDLS and CDR2 as YYNGEE. The CDR3 loop reads CASSPSGHSGNTIYF. The CDR3 nucleotides are TGTGCCAGCAGCCCTTCCGGTCACTCTGGAAACACCATATATTTT. The whole variable domain, filled in from reference TRBV9 and TRBJ1-3, reads DSGVTQTPKHLITATGQRVTLRCSPRSGDLSVYWYQQSLDQGLQFLIQYYNGEERAKGNILERFSAQQFPDLHSELNLSSLELGDSALYFCASSPSGHSGNTIYFGEGSWLTVV.

The chain carries TRBV11-3 and TRBJ1-4, with D unresolved. V lost 3 bases to trimming and J lost 0 bases, with 20 bases between them. Germline V gene data show CDR1 as SGHNT and CDR2 as YENEEA. The length of the CDR3 is 19 residues. The CDR3: CASSLKGFSTYATNEKLFF. CDR3 nucleotide sequence: TGTGCCAGCAGCTTGAAGGGATTTTCCACGTATGCAACTAATGAAAAACTGTTTTTT.

This clone was recorded a few times. The gene calls are TRBV4-1 and TRBJ2-7; unclear D gene. The V end was cut by 1 base, the J end by 2 bases, with 9 bases between. Germline-derived CDR1 and CDR2 are MGHRA and YSYEKL. The CDR3 has 14 residues. CDR3 DNA: TGCGCCAGCAGCCAAGTAATCGCGACCTACGAGCAGTACTTC. Translated, it gives CASSQVIATYEQYF.

The rearrangement uses TRBV12-3 or TRBV12-4 and TRBJ1-1; possible D gene TRBD1, 6 bases. This CDR3 comprises 13 residues. Trimming left V 5 bases short and J 0 bases short, with 7 bases between. The CDR3 sequence is CASSGQLNTEAFF. CDR3 sequence (DNA): TGTGCCAGCAGTGGACAGCTGAACACTGAAGCTTTCTTT.

The chain carries TRBV19 and TRBJ2-3; the D is unclear. The length of the CDR3 is 13 residues. Trimming removed 2 bases from V and 4 bases from J, with 7 bases in between. The germline CDR1 and CDR2 sequences are LNHDA and SQIVND (reference sequence). CDR3 residues: CASSIRRSDTQYF. The CDR3, as DNA: TGTGCCAGTAGTATAAGAAGATCAGATACGCAGTATTTT. The entire variable domain, with the rest obtained from reference TRBV19 and TRBJ2-3, is as follows: DGGITQSPKYLFRKEGQNVTLSCEQNLNHDAMYWYRQDPGQGLRLIYYSQIVNDFQKGDIAEGYSVSREKKESFPLTVTSAQKNPTAFYLCASSIRRSDTQYFGPGTRLTVL.

The J gene is TRBJ1-1, the V gene TRBV28; weak D call: TRBD1 (6 bases). Per germline, CDR1 MDHEN and CDR2 SYDVKM. Trimming shortened V by 6 bases and J by 6 bases, and 14 bases separated the two germline ends. CDR3 size: 13 residues. The CDR3 here is CASSYRAWSEAFF. In nucleotides, the CDR3 is TGTGCCAGCAGCTACAGGGCTTGGTCTGAAGCTTTCTTT.

The chain joins TRBV5-4 to TRBJ2-1; 8 nucleotides match TRBD2. V trimming: 4 bases; J trimming: 6 bases; junction bases outside the gene matches: 6. The CDR3 contains 14 residues. Germline values: CDR1 SGHNT, CDR2 YYREEE (reference sequence). The CDR3 bases are TGTGCCAGCAGCCCAGAACTAGCGGTCAATGAGCAGTTCTTC. This encodes CASSPELAVNEQFF.

The V gene is TRBV3-1 (or the pseudogene TRBV3-2), the J gene TRBJ2-7; D possibly corresponds to TRBD2 (5 bases). Trimming pared 5 bases from V and 5 bases from J, leaving 16 bases between. The CDR3 loop spans 14 amino acids. In germline, CDR1 is LGHDT, CDR2 YNNKEL (reference sequence). The chain's CDR3 is CASSYLAAGDEQYF. In nucleotides, the CDR3 is TGTGCCAGCAGCTACCTAGCTGCCGGGGACGAGCAGTACTTC.

The V gene is TRBV7-8, the J gene TRBJ1-2; D call uncertain. This CDR3 is built from 16 residues. CDR1 and CDR2 from the germline V gene are SGHVS and FQNEAQ. V was pared by 4 bases and J by 2 bases, with 17 bases between. The chain's CDR3 is CASSSVGTLGNYGYTF. CDR3 nucleotides: TGTGCCAGCAGCTCCGTCGGCACCCTAGGAAACTATGGCTACACCTTC.

The chain has TRBV7-8 and TRBJ1-1; perhaps TRBD1 as D (6 bases). The CDR3 spans 12 residues. V was clipped by 5 bases and J by 6 bases, with 10 bases between them. Germline V lookup: CDR1 SGHVS, CDR2 FQNEAQ. The CDR3 DNA reads as TGTGCCAGCAGCCCCCAGGGGCCTGAAGCTTTCTTT. This gives the protein CASSPQGPEAFF.

CDR3 residues: CASSSQGKYQETQYF. CDR3 bases: TGCGCCAGCAGCTCACAGGGCAAGTACCAAGAGACCCAGTACTTC. The chain recombines TRBV5-1 with TRBJ2-5; D may be TRBD1 (6 bases). Germline V gives CDR1 SGHRS, CDR2 YFSETQ. The germline V and J ends were trimmed by 3 bases and 0 bases, with 12 bases remaining between them. This CDR3 comprises 15 residues.